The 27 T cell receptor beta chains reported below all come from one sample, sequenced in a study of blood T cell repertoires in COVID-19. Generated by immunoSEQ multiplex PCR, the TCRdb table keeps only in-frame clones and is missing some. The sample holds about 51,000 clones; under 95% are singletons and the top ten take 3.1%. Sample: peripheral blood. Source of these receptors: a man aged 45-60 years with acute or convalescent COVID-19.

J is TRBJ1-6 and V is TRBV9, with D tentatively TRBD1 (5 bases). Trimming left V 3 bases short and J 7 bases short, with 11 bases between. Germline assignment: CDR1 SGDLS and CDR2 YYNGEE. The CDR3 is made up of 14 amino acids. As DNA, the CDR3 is TGTGCCAGCAGCGGGGTAGGGGTAAATTCACCCCTCCACTTT. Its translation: CASSGVGVNSPLHF.

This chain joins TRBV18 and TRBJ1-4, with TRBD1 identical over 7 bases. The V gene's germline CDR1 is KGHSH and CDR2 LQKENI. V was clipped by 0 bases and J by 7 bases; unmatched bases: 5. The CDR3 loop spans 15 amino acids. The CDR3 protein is CASSPPDRVGEKLFF. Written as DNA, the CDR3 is TGTGCCAGCTCACCACCTGACAGGGTTGGTGAAAAACTGTTTTTT.

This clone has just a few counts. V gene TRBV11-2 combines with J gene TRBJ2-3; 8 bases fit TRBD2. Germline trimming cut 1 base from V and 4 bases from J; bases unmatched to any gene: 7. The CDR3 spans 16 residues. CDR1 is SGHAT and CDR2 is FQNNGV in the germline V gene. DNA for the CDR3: TGTGCCAGCAGCTTAGCGGGGGGGCCTTTCGCAGATACGCAGTATTTT. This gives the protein CASSLAGGPFADTQYF.

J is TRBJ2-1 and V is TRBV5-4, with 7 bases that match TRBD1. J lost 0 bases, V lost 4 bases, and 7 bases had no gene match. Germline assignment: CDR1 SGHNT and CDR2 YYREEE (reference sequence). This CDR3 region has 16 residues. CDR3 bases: TGTGCCAGCAGCGCACAGGGGCAAAGCTCCTACAATGAGCAGTTCTTC. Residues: CASSAQGQSSYNEQFF. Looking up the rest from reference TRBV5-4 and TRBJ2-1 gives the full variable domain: ETGVTQSPTHLIKTRGQQVTLRCSSQSGHNTVSWYQQALGQGPQFIFQYYREEENGRGNFPPRFSGLQFPNYSSELNVNALELDDSALYLCASSAQGQSSYNEQFFGPGTRLTVL.

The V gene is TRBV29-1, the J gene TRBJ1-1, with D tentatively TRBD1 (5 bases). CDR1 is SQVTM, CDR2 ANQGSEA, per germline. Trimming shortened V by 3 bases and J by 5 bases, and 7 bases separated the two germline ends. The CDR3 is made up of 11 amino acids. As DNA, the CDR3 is TGCAGCGTTGACAGGGAAACTGAAGCTTTCTTT. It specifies CSVDRETEAFF.

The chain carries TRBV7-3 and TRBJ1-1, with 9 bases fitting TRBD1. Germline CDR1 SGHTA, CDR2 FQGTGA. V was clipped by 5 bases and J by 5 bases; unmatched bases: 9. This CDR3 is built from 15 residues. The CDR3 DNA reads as TGTGCCAGCAGCCCTGGGACAGGGTCCTTTACTGAAGCTTTCTTT. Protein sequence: CASSPGTGSFTEAFF.

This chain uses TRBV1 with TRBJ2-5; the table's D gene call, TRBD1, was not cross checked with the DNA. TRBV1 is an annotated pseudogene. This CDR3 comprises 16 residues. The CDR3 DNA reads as TGCACCAGCAGCCTCCCACCCGACAGGGGCCAAGAGACCCAGTACTTC. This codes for CTSSLPPDRGQETQYF.

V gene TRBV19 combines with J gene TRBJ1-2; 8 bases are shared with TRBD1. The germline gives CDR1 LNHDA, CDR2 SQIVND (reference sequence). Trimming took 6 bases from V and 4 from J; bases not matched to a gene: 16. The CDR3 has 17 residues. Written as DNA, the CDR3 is TGTGCCAGTAGCACCCTTGGGGCAGGGGGCCAAAGCTATGGCTACACCTTC. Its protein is CASSTLGAGGQSYGYTF.

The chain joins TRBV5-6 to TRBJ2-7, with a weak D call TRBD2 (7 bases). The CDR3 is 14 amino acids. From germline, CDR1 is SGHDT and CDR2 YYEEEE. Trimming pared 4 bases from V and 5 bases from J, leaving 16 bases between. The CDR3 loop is CASSPTGGGDEQYF. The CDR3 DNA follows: TGTGCCAGCAGCCCCACTGGGGGGGGCGACGAGCAGTACTTC.

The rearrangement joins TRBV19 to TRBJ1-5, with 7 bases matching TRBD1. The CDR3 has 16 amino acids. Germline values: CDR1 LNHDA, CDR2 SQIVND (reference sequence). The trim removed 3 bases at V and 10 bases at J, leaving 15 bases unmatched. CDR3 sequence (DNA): TGTGCCAGTAGTATTGAACAGGGGATCCTCCGAGCACCCCAGCATTTT. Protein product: CASSIEQGILRAPQHF.

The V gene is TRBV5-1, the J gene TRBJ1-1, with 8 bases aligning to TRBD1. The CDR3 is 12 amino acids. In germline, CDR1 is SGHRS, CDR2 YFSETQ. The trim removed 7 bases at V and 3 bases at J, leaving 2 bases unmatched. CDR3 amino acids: CASGQGDTEAFF. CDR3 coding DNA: TGCGCCAGCGGACAGGGCGACACTGAAGCTTTCTTT.

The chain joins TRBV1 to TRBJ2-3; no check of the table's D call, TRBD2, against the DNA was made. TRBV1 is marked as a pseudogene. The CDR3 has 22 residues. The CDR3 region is CTSSQDPPGLAGGDTSTDTQYF. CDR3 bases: TGCACCAGCAGCCAGGACCCTCCGGGACTAGCGGGGGGCGACACTAGCACAGATACGCAGTATTTT.

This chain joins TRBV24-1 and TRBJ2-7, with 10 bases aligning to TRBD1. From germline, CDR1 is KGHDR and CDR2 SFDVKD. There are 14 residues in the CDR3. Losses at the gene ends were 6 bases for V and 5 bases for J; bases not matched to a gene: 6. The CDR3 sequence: CATSRGQGSNEQYF. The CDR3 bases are TGTGCCACCAGTAGGGGACAGGGGAGCAACGAGCAGTACTTC.

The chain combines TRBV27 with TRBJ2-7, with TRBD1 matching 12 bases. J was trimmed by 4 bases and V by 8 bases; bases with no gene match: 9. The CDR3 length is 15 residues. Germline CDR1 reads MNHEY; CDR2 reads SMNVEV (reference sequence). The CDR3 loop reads CASGSGDRGQYEQYF. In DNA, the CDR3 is TGTGCCAGCGGGTCGGGGGACAGGGGGCAATACGAGCAGTACTTC.

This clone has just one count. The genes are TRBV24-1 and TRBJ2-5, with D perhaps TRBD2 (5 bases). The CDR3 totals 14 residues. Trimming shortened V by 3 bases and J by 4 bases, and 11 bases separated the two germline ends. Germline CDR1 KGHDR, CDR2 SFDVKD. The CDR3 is CATSDRTGLETQYF. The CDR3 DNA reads TGTGCCACCAGTGATCGGACTGGATTAGAGACCCAGTACTTC.

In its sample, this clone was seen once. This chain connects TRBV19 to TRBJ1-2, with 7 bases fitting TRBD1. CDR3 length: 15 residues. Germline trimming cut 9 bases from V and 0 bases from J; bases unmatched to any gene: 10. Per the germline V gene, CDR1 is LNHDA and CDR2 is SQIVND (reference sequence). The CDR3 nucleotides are TGTGCCAGCATTCCTCGGACAGGAGCTAACTATGGCTACACCTTC. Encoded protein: CASIPRTGANYGYTF. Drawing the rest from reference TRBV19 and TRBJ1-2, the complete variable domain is DGGITQSPKYLFRKEGQNVTLSCEQNLNHDAMYWYRQDPGQGLRLIYYSQIVNDFQKGDIAEGYSVSREKKESFPLTVTSAQKNPTAFYLCASIPRTGANYGYTFGSGTRLTVV.

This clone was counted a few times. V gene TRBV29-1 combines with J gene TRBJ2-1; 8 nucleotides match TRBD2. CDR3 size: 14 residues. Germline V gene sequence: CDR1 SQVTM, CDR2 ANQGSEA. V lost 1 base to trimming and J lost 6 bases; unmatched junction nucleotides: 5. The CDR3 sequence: CSVEGTSSLNEQFF. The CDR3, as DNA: TGCAGCGTTGAAGGGACTAGCTCTCTCAATGAGCAGTTCTTC.

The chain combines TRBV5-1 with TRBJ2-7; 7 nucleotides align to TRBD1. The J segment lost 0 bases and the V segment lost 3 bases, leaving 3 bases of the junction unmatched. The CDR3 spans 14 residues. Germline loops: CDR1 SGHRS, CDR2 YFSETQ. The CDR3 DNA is TGCGCCAGCAGCTCGGGACAGTTCTCCTACGAGCAGTACTTC. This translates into CASSSGQFSYEQYF. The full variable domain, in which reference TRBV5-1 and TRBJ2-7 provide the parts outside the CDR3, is KAGVTQTPRYLIKTRGQQVTLSCSPISGHRSVSWYQQTPGQGLQFLFEYFSETQRNKGNFPGRFSGRQFSNSRSEMNVSTLELGDSALYLCASSSGQFSYEQYFGPGTRLTVT.

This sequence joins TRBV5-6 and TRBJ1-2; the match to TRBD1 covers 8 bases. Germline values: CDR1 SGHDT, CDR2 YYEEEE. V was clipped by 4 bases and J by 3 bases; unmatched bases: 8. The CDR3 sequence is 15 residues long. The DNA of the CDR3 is TGTGCCAGCAGCCGGACAGGGATGGGGGACTATGGCTACACCTTC. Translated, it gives CASSRTGMGDYGYTF.

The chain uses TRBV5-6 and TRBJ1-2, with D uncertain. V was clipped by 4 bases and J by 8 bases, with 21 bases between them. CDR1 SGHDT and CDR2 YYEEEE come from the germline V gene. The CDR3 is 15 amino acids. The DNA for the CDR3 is TGTGCCAGCAGCGATCCCCTCGGAAGTGGAGGAGGCTACACCTTC. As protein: CASSDPLGSGGGYTF.

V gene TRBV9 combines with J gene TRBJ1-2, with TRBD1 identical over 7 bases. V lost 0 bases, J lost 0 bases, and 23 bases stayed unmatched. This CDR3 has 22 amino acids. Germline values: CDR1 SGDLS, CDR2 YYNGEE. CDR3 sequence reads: CASSVASGQEGPKLTTNYGYTF. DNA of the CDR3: TGTGCCAGCAGCGTAGCGAGTGGACAGGAGGGCCCAAAGCTAACAACTAACTATGGCTACACCTTC.

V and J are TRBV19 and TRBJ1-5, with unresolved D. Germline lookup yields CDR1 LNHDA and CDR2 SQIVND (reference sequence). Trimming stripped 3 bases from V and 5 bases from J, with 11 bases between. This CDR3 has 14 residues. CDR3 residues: CASSIDGPDQPQHF. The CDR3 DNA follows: TGTGCCAGTAGTATTGATGGGCCTGATCAGCCCCAGCATTTT.

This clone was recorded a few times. The CDR3 DNA reads as TGCGCCAGCAGCATACGGGGGGAGGACGTCCTGACTTTC. It is translated as CASSIRGEDVLTF. This chain uses TRBV5-1 with TRBJ2-6, with TRBD2 identical over 7 bases. Germline loops: CDR1 SGHRS, CDR2 YFSETQ. The junction had 6 bases not matched to a gene; V was cut back by 4 bases and J by 11 bases. The CDR3 is 13 residues long. The whole variable domain, remainder taken from reference TRBV5-1 and TRBJ2-6, is KAGVTQTPRYLIKTRGQQVTLSCSPISGHRSVSWYQQTPGQGLQFLFEYFSETQRNKGNFPGRFSGRQFSNSRSEMNVSTLELGDSALYLCASSIRGEDVLTFGAGSRLTVL.

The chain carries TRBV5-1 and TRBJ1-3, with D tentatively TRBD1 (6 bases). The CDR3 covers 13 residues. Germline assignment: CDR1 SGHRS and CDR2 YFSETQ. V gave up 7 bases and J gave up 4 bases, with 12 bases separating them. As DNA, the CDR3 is TGCGCCAGCGGATCCGGACAGGGAAACACCATATATTTT. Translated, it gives CASGSGQGNTIYF.

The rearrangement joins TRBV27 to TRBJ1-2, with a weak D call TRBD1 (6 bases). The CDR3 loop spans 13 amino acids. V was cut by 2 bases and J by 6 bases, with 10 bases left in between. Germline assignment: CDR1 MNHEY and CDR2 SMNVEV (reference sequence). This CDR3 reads CASSLTGFDGYTF. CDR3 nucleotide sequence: TGTGCCAGCAGTTTAACAGGGTTTGATGGCTACACCTTC.

CDR3 in amino acids: CASSLPQGSPLHF. CDR3 DNA sequence: TGTGCCAGCAGCCTACCTCAGGGAAGTCCCCTCCACTTT. The V call is TRBV5-6, the J call TRBJ1-6; D is perhaps TRBD1 (5 bases). CDR1 is SGHDT and CDR2 is YYEEEE in the germline V gene. The CDR3 is made up of 13 amino acids. The V and J ends lost 4 bases and 13 bases respectively, with 15 bases between them.

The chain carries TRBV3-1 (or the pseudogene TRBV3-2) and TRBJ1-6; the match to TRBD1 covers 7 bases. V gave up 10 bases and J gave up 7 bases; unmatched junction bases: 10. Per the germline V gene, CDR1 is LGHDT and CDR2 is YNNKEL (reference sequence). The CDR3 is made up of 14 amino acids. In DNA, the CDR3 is TGTGCCACTACCGCAGGGGGGCTGAATTCACCCCTCCACTTT. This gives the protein CATTAGGLNSPLHF.